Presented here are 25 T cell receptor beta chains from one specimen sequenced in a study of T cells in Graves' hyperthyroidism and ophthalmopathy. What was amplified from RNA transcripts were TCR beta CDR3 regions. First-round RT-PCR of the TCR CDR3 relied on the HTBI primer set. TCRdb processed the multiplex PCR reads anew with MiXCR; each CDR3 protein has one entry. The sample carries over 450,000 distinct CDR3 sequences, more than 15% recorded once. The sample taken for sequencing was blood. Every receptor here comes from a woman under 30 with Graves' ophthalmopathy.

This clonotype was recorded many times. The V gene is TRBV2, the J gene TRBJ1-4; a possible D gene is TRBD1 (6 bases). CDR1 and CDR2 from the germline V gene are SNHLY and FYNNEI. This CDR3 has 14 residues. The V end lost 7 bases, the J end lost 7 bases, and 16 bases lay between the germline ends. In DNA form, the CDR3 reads TGTGCCAGCAAATTCGCACAGGGCGGTGAAAAACTGTTTTTT. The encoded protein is CASKFAQGGEKLFF.

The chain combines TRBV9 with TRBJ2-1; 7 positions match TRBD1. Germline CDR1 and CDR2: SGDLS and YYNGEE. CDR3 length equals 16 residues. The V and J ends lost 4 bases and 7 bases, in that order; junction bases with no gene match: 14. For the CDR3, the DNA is TGTGCCAGCAGCCTAAGGGACAGCTCGGTTGGGAATGAGCAGTTCTTC. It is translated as CASSLRDSSVGNEQFF.

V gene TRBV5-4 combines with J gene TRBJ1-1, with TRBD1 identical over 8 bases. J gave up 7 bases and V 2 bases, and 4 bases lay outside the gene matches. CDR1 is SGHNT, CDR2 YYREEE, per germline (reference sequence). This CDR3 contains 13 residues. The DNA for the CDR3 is TGTGCCAGCAGCTTTCAGGGGGCTTATGAAGCTTTCTTT. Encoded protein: CASSFQGAYEAFF. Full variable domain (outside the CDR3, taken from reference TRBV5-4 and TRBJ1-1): ETGVTQSPTHLIKTRGQQVTLRCSSQSGHNTVSWYQQALGQGPQFIFQYYREEENGRGNFPPRFSGLQFPNYSSELNVNALELDDSALYLCASSFQGAYEAFFGQGTRLTVV.

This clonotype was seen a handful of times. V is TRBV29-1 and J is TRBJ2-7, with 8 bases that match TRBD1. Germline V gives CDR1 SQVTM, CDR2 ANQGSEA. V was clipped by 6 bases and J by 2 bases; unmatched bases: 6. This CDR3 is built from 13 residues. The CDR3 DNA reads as TGCAGCGTGCAGGGGGCTCCTGCCTACGAGCAGTACTTC. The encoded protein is CSVQGAPAYEQYF.

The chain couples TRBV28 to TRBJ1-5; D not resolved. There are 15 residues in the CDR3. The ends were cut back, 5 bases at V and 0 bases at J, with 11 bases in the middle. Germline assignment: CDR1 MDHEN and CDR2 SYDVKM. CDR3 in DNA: TGTGCCAGCAGTCTAAATGGGTATAGCAATCAGCCCCAGCATTTT. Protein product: CASSLNGYSNQPQHF.

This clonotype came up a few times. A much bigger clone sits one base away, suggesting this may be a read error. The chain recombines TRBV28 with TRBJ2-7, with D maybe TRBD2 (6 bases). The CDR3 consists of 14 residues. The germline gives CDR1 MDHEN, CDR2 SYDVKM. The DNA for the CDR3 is TGTGCCGGCAGTATTCGGGAGTCCCCCTACGAGCAGTACTTC. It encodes CAGSIRESPYEQYF.

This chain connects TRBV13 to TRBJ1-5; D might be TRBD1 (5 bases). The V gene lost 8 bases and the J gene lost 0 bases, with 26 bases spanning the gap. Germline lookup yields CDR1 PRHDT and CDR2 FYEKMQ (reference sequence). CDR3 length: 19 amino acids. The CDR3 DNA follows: TGTGCCAGCTCACCAAGCCAGGGCCCGGGCATATATAGCAATCAGCCCCAGCATTTT. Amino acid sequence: CASSPSQGPGIYSNQPQHF.

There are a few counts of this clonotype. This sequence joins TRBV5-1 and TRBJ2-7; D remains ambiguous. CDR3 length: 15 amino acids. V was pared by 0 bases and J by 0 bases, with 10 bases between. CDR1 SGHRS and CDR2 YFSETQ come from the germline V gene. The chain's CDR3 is CASSLVDDSSYEQYF. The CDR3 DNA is TGCGCCAGCAGCTTGGTGGATGATTCCTCCTACGAGCAGTACTTC. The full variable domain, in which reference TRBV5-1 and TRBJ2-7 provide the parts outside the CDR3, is KAGVTQTPRYLIKTRGQQVTLSCSPISGHRSVSWYQQTPGQGLQFLFEYFSETQRNKGNFPGRFSGRQFSNSRSEMNVSTLELGDSALYLCASSLVDDSSYEQYFGPGTRLTVT.

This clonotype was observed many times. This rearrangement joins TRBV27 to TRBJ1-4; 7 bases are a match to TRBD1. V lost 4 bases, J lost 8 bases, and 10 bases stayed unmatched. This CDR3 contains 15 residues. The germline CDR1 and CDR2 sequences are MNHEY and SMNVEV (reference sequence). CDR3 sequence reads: CASSSLTGLNEKLFF. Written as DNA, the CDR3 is TGTGCCAGCAGTTCACTGACAGGGTTAAACGAAAAACTGTTTTTT.

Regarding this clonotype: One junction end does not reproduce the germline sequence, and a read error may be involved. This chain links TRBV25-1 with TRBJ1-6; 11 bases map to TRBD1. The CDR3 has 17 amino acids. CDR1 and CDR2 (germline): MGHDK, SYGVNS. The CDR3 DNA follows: TGTGCTAGCAGTGAATATCCTGGACAGGGGGCGAATTCACCCCTCCACTTT. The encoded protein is CASSEYPGQGANSPLHF.

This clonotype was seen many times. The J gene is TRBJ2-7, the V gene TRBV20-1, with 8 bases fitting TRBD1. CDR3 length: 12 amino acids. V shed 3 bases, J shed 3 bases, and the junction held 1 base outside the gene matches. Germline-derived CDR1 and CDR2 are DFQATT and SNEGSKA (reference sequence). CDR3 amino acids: CSARTGVYEQYF. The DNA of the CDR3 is TGCAGTGCTAGGACAGGGGTCTACGAGCAGTACTTC.

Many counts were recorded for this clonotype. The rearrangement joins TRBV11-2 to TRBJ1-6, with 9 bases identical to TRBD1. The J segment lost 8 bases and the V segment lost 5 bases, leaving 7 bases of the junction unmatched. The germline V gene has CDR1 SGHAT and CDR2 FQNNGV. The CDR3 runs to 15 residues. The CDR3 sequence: CASSPSGQGDSPLHF. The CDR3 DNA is TGTGCCAGCAGCCCCTCGGGACAGGGAGATTCACCCCTCCACTTT. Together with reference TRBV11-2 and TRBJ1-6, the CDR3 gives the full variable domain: EAGVAQSPRYKIIEKRQSVAFWCNPISGHATLYWYQQILGQGPKLLIQFQNNGVVDDSQLPKDRFSAERLKGVDSTLKIQPAKLEDSAVYLCASSPSGQGDSPLHFGNGTRLTVT.

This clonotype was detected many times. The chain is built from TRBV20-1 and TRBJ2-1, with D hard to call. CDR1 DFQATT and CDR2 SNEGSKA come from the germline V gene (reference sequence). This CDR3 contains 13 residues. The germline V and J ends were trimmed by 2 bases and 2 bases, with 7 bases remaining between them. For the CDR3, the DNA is TGCAGTGCTAGACGGCGTACCTACAATGAGCAGTTCTTC. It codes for CSARRRTYNEQFF.

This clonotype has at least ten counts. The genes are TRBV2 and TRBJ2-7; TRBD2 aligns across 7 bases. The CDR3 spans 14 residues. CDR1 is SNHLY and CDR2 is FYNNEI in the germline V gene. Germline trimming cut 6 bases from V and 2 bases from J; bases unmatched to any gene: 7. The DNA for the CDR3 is TGTGCCAGCAGAAACCGGGACTACACCTACGAGCAGTACTTC. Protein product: CASRNRDYTYEQYF.

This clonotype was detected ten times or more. This CDR3 reads CASSYSSVAPGAFF. In nucleotides, the CDR3 is TGTGCCAGCAGTTACTCGTCGGTTGCTCCAGGTGCTTTCTTT. V is TRBV6-5 and J is TRBJ1-1; the D is unclear. CDR1 is MNHEY, CDR2 SVGAGI, per germline. V lost 0 bases and J 11 bases, leaving 16 bases between the germline ends. CDR3 size: 14 residues.

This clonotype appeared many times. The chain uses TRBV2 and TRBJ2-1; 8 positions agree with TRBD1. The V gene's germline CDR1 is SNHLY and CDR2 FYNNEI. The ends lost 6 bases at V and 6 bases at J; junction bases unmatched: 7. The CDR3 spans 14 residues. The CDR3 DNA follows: TGTGCCAGCAGCATGGGCAGGGGGCCCAATGAGCAGTTCTTC. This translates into CASSMGRGPNEQFF. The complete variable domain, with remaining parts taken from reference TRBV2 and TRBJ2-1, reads EPEVTQTPSHQVTQMGQEVILRCVPISNHLYFYWYRQILGQKVEFLVSFYNNEISEKSEIFDDQFSVERPDGSNFTLKIRSTKLEDSAMYFCASSMGRGPNEQFFGPGTRLTVL.

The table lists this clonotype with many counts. CDR3 in amino acids: CATTTGRYELAFF. CDR3 DNA sequence: TGTGCCACCACCACCGGTAGGTATGAGCTGGCTTTCTTT. This sequence joins TRBV10-3 and TRBJ1-1; no definite D call. Trimming stripped 10 bases from V and 11 bases from J, with 23 bases between. Per the germline V gene, CDR1 is ENHRY and CDR2 is SYGVKD. The CDR3 has 13 residues.

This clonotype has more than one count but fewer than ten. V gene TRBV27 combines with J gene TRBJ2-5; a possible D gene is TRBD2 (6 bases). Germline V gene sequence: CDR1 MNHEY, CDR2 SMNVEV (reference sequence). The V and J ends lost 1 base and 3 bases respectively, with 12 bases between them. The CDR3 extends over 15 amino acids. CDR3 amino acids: CASSLLGAGKETQYF. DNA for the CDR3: TGTGCCAGCAGTTTATTAGGCGCGGGGAAAGAGACCCAGTACTTC.

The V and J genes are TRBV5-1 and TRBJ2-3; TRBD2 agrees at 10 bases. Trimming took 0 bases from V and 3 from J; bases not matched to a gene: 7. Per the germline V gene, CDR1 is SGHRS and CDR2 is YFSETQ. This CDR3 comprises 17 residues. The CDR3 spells CASSLEAAGGPTDTQYF. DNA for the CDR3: TGCGCCAGCAGCTTGGAGGCAGCGGGGGGGCCAACAGATACGCAGTATTTT.

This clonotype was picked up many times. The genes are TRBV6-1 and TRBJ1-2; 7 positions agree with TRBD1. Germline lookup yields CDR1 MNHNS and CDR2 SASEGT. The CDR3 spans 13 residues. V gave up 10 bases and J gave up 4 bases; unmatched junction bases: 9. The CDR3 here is CATEDRLFYGYTF. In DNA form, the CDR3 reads TGTGCCACCGAGGACAGGCTTTTCTATGGCTACACCTTC.

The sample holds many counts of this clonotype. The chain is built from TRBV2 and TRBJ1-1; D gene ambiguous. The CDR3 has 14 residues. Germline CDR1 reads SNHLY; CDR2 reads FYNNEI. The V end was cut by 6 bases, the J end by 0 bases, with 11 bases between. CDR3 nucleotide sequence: TGTGCCAGCAGGGAAACAGCTTTGAACACTGAAGCTTTCTTT. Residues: CASRETALNTEAFF.

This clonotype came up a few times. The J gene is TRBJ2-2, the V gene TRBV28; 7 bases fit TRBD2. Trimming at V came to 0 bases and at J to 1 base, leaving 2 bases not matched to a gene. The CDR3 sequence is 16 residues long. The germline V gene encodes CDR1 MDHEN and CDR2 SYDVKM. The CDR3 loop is CASSLWGLQNTGELFF. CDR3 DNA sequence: TGTGCCAGCAGTTTATGGGGACTACAGAACACCGGGGAGCTGTTTTTT.

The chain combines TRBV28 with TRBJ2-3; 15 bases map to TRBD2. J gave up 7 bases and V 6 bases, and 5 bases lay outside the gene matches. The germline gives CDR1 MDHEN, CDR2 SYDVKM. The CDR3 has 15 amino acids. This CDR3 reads CASRPGLAGGYTQYF. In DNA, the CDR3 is TGTGCCAGCAGACCAGGACTAGCGGGAGGGTATACGCAGTATTTT. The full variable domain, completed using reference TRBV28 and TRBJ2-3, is DVKVTQSSRYLVKRTGEKVFLECVQDMDHENMFWYRQDPGLGLRLIYFSYDVKMKEKGDIPEGYSVSREKKERFSLILESASTNQTSMYLCASRPGLAGGYTQYFGPGTRLTVL.

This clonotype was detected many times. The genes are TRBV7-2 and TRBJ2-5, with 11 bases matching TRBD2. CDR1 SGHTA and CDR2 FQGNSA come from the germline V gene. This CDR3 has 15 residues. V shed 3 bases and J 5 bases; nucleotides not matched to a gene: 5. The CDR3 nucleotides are TGTGCCAGCAGCTTTTCTAGCGGGAGGTGGGAGACCCAGTACTTC. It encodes CASSFSSGRWETQYF.

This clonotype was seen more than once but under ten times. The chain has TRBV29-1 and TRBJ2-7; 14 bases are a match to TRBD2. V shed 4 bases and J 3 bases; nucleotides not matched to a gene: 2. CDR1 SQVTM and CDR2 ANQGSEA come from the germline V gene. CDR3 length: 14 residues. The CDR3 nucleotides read TGCAGCGTTGGGACTAGCGGGGGGAGCTACGAGCAGTACTTC. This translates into CSVGTSGGSYEQYF.